This T cell receptor (beta chain) was recorded in a study of blood T cell repertoires in COVID-19. Study context: Specimens from acute and convalescent COVID-19 originated in the United States, Italy and Spain. T cells, B-cell-depleted T cells, or PBMCs provided the cDNA or gDNA that served as material.

Sequencing used immunoSEQ multiplex PCR; TCRdb keeps in-frame clones, though not all of them. The top ten clones hold about a quarter of a sample with about 170,000 clones, roughly nine tenths of them seen once. CDR3 length: 18 residues. Germline CDR1 is MNHEY and CDR2 is SMNVEV (reference sequence). The trim removed 2 bases at V and 4 bases at J, leaving 13 bases unmatched. This chain joins TRBV27 and TRBJ2-3; TRBD2 agrees at 9 bases. The clonotype comes from a man aged 60 to 69 with acute or convalescent COVID-19. The sequencing sample was made of peripheral blood. The CDR3 DNA is TGTGCCAGCAGTTTAATTCGGGGTAGCGGGGGAGCGGCAGATACGCAGTATTTT. Its protein is CASSLIRGSGGAADTQYF.